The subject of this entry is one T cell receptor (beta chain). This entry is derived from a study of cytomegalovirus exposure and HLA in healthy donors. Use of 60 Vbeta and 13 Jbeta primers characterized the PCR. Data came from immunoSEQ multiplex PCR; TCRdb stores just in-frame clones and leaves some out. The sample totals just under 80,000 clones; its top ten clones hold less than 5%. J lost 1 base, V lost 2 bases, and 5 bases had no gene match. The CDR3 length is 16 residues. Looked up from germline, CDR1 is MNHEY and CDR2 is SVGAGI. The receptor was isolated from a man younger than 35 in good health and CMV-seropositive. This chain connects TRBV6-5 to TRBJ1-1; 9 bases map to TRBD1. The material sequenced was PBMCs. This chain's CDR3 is CASSYGWDRANTEAFF. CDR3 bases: TGTGCCAGCAGTTACGGTTGGGACAGGGCGAACACTGAAGCTTTCTTT.